The 17 T cell receptor beta chains listed next were all sequenced from one sample in a study of cytomegalovirus exposure and HLA in healthy donors. The assay was immunoSEQ multiplex PCR, and TCRdb's table has in-frame clones only and misses some. The repertoire holds 200,000 to 250,000 clones, over 70% seen once, with over 12% in the top ten. Sequenced input: PBMCs. The source of these receptors is a woman younger than 45 in good health and CMV-seropositive.

The table lists this clone with a count of one. This rearrangement joins TRBV2 to TRBJ1-3; D possibly corresponds to TRBD1 (5 bases). This CDR3 contains 15 residues. V gave up 2 bases and J gave up 2 bases, with 10 bases separating them. Looked up from germline, CDR1 is SNHLY and CDR2 is FYNNEI. CDR3 sequence (DNA): TGTGCCAGCAGTGAACAGGGAGCTACTGGAAACACCATATATTTT. The encoded protein is CASSEQGATGNTIYF.

The chain links TRBV27 to TRBJ1-2; D is undetermined. Germline CDR1 MNHEY, CDR2 SMNVEV (reference sequence). V was shortened by 2 bases and J by 2 bases, with 6 bases between the two germline ends. This CDR3 comprises 13 residues. The CDR3 here is CASSLGLNYGYTF. DNA for the CDR3: TGTGCCAGCAGTTTAGGTCTAAACTATGGCTACACCTTC.

V gene TRBV7-2 combines with J gene TRBJ1-1, with D uncertain. V was trimmed by 3 bases and J by 2 bases, leaving 7 bases between them. Germline CDR1 reads SGHTA; CDR2 reads FQGNSA. The CDR3 is 13 residues long. CDR3 loop: CASSFKVNTEAFF. The DNA of the CDR3 is TGTGCCAGCAGCTTTAAGGTCAACACTGAAGCTTTCTTT.

V gene TRBV6-5 combines with J gene TRBJ1-2; D gene unclear. V gave up 6 bases and J gave up 2 bases, with 10 bases separating them. Looked up from germline, CDR1 is MNHEY and CDR2 is SVGAGI. This CDR3 is 13 amino acids long. The CDR3 DNA reads as TGTGCCAGCAGGGACGTCTCGAACTATGGCTACACCTTC. Its protein product is CASRDVSNYGYTF.

The chain has TRBV29-1 and TRBJ1-1, with 7 positions matching TRBD1. Trimming took 6 bases from V and 5 from J; bases not matched to a gene: 9. The CDR3 contains 13 residues. The germline CDR1 and CDR2 sequences are SQVTM and ANQGSEA. The DNA for the CDR3 is TGCAGCGTCAATAGGGACAGTTGGACTGAAGCTTTCTTT. The encoded protein is CSVNRDSWTEAFF.

A few counts support this clone. The chain is built from TRBV9 and TRBJ2-7; D ambiguous. Germline CDR1 is SGDLS and CDR2 is YYNGEE. The CDR3 has 14 residues. The V end lost 0 bases, the J end lost 2 bases, and 9 bases lay between the germline ends. The CDR3: CASSVGDGPYEQYF. The CDR3 DNA reads as TGTGCCAGCAGCGTAGGTGACGGCCCCTACGAGCAGTACTTC.

The rearrangement joins TRBV2 to TRBJ2-5, with a weak D call TRBD1 (7 bases). The V end lost 8 bases, the J end lost 2 bases, and 12 bases lay between the germline ends. The CDR3 covers 13 residues. Looked up from germline, CDR1 is SNHLY and CDR2 is FYNNEI. The CDR3 reads CASQQGGQETQYF. The DNA of the CDR3 is TGTGCCAGCCAGCAGGGGGGACAAGAGACCCAGTACTTC.

This chain joins TRBV7-2 and TRBJ2-7; no reliable D call. Germline V lookup: CDR1 SGHTA, CDR2 FQGNSA. The CDR3 has 14 residues. The V end was cut by 2 bases, the J end by 4 bases, with 12 bases between. The CDR3 protein is CASSLPNLAYEQYF. The CDR3 DNA sequence: TGTGCCAGCAGCTTACCGAACCTTGCTTACGAGCAGTACTTC.

CDR3 residues: CSVGQAGSGANVLTF. Here the CDR3 DNA reads TGCAGCGTGGGACAGGCCGGATCTGGGGCCAACGTCCTGACTTTC. The gene calls are TRBV29-1 and TRBJ2-6, with 8 nucleotides matching TRBD1. The CDR3 totals 15 residues. After removal of 6 bases from V and 1 base from J, the junction contained 5 bases not matched to a gene. The germline V gene encodes CDR1 SQVTM and CDR2 ANQGSEA.

This clone turned up a few times. A junction boundary mismatches the germline segment, possibly from a read error. The rearrangement joins TRBV11-2 to TRBJ2-7; possibly TRBD2 for D (5 bases). Germline CDR1 reads SGHAT; CDR2 reads FQNNGV. The CDR3 is 11 amino acids. The DNA for the CDR3 is TGTGCCAGCAGCTCCGGCCCGGAGGAGGACTTC. It yields the protein CASSSGPEEDF.

This sequence joins TRBV28 and TRBJ1-2; the D is unclear. CDR1 is MDHEN and CDR2 is SYDVKM in the germline V gene. The CDR3 extends over 12 amino acids. V was clipped by 6 bases and J by 8 bases, with 13 bases between them. The CDR3 is CASSPEWRGYTF. The CDR3 DNA is TGTGCCAGCAGCCCAGAGTGGAGAGGCTACACCTTC.

In DNA form, the CDR3 reads TGTGCCAGCAGTGATAGGACTCGATCGGCCTCCTACAATGAGCAGTTCTTC. Translating gives CASSDRTRSASYNEQFF. This chain connects TRBV25-1 to TRBJ2-1; maybe TRBD2 (5 bases). CDR3 length equals 17 residues. The germline gives CDR1 MGHDK, CDR2 SYGVNS. Trimming removed 3 bases at V and 0 bases at J, with 15 bases between. Using reference TRBV25-1 and TRBJ2-1 for the parts outside the CDR3, the full variable domain is EADIYQTPRYLVIGTGKKITLECSQTMGHDKMYWYQQDPGMELHLIHYSYGVNSTEKGDLSSESTVSRIRTEHFPLTLESARPSHTSQYLCASSDRTRSASYNEQFFGPGTRLTVL.

The rearrangement uses TRBV6-5 and TRBJ1-1; TRBD1 aligns across 7 bases. The germline CDR1 and CDR2 sequences are MNHEY and SVGAGI. This CDR3 contains 15 residues. Losses at the gene ends were 2 bases for V and 1 base for J; bases not matched to a gene: 4. CDR3 sequence (DNA): TGTGCCAGCAGTTACGGTGGGACAGCGAACACTGAAGCTTTCTTT. This sequence encodes CASSYGGTANTEAFF.

The rearrangement uses TRBV4-1 and TRBJ2-5, with D perhaps TRBD1 (6 bases). The V end lost 6 bases, the J end lost 1 base, and 15 bases lay between the germline ends. Germline V gene lookup returns CDR1 MGHRA and CDR2 YSYEKL. The CDR3 length is 15 residues. For the CDR3, the DNA is TGCGCCAGCAGTCATTATTCAGGGGTCCAAGAGACCCAGTACTTC. This encodes CASSHYSGVQETQYF.

The chain combines TRBV2 with TRBJ1-1, with TRBD1 as a possible D gene (6 bases). The CDR3 spans 14 residues. The germline gives CDR1 SNHLY, CDR2 FYNNEI. V was clipped by 6 bases and J by 6 bases, with 17 bases between them. DNA for the CDR3: TGTGCCAGCAGCGTGCCACAGGGATTCTCTGAAGCTTTCTTT. It specifies CASSVPQGFSEAFF.

V and J are TRBV25-1 and TRBJ2-7; 12 bases align to TRBD1. The CDR3 sequence is 16 residues long. The ends lost 2 bases at V and 4 bases at J; junction bases unmatched: 6. CDR1 is MGHDK, CDR2 SYGVNS, per germline. The CDR3 sequence is CASSELGTGGEYEQYF. The CDR3 nucleotides are TGTGCCAGCAGTGAACTCGGGACAGGGGGCGAATACGAGCAGTACTTC.

This clone was picked up one time. The chain carries TRBV27 and TRBJ1-3; D gene ambiguous. Germline lookup yields CDR1 MNHEY and CDR2 SMNVEV (reference sequence). The CDR3 loop spans 15 amino acids. V gave up 0 bases and J gave up 0 bases, with 6 bases separating them. The DNA of the CDR3 is TGTGCCAGCAGTTTATCGTTCGCCTCTGGAAACACCATATATTTT. It is translated as CASSLSFASGNTIYF.